This T cell receptor (beta chain) is from a study of T-cell memory formation after mild COVID-19. Findings and limits, study-wide: That cross-reactive memory joined was suggested by some responding clones appearing in pre-infection memory. Among CD4+ contracting clones, most were CM and EM, and CD8+ ones EMRA. Confirmation was lacking for SARS-CoV-2 specificity of second-wave clones that peaked on day 37.

With regard to this clonotype: The antigen is undetermined.

From germline, CDR1 is SGDLS and CDR2 YYNGEE. The CDR3 loop spans 14 amino acids. J gave up 6 bases and V 3 bases, and 5 bases lay outside the gene matches. TCRdb re-called the 5' RACE reads through MiXCR, storing one row per CDR3 protein. The sample contains a few hundred thousand distinct CDR3 sequences, approximately 25% of which appear only once. The clonotype was recovered from an adult woman who had mild COVID-19 (a few samples of this study predate the infection). Cell type and time point are not known. V gene TRBV9 combines with J gene TRBJ1-4, with 7 bases lining up with TRBD1. The sequencing sample was made of PBMCs or a T cell subset sorted from them (not recorded which). The CDR3 DNA reads TGTGCCAGCAGCGCCACAGGGGCTTATGAAAAACTGTTTTTT. Translated, it gives CASSATGAYEKLFF.